This T cell receptor (beta chain) was found in a study of shared clonotypes between healthy human individuals. The ends lost 5 bases at V and 5 bases at J; junction bases unmatched: 6. From germline, CDR1 is SGHKS and CDR2 YYEKEE (reference sequence). This CDR3 comprises 14 residues. TCRdb's table, derived via immunoSEQ multiplex PCR, lists solely in-frame clones and lacks some. The data show over a million clones, with 98% seen just once and around 0.38% held by the top ten. This TCR came from a man aged 25-45 years in good health. Sequencing was carried out using naive CD4+ T cells sorted from blood. The subset was: CD45RA+ positively selected. The rearrangement joins TRBV5-5 to TRBJ1-5; 8 nucleotides align to TRBD1. The CDR3 spells CASSLTGEDQPQHF. CDR3 coding DNA: TGTGCCAGCAGTTTGACAGGGGAGGATCAGCCCCAGCATTTT.